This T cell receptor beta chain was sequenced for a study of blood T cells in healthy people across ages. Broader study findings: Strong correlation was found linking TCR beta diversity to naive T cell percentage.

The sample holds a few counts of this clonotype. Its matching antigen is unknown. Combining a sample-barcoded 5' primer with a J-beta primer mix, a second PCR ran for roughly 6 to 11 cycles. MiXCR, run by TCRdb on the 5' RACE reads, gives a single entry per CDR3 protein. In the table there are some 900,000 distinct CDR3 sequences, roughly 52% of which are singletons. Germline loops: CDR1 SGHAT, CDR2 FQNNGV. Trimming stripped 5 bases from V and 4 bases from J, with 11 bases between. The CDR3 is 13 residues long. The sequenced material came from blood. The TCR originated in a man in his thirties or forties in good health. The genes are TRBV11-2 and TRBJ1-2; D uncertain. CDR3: CASSRAVGYGYTF. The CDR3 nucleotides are TGTGCCAGCAGCCGAGCAGTGGGCTATGGCTACACCTTC.